This T cell receptor (beta chain) was sequenced in a study of vaccination effects on CD4 cells after COVID-19. Whole-study context: Participants were given two doses of BNT162b2 or mRNA-1273 vaccine. Study-level findings and limits: After vaccination, spike-reactive clones in convalescents were mostly new vaccine-induced clones. In the late period after vaccination, infection- and vaccine-induced clones contracted markedly.

For this clone: Its specificity is unknown.

CDR1 SGHNT and CDR2 YYREEE come from the germline V gene (reference sequence). CDR3 length: 14 residues. The ends were cut back, 2 bases at V and 4 bases at J, with 13 bases in the middle. Sequencing in the ViraFEST assay came after antigen-specific CD4+ T cells had been expanded with viral peptide pools, which were used to stimulate PBMC. Following an approximately 10-day culture, CD4+ T cells were purified. This person's SARS-CoV-2 infection, confirmed by PCR, occurred between March and December 2020. PBMC were cultured at some 2.1 million per well with 8 to 10 IU/ml IL-2 and about 9.4 ug/ml peptides. The table came from immunoSEQ multiplex PCR; TCRdb's copy has only in-frame clones and leaves some out. The table includes around 26,000 clones, around 78% detected once.

This rearrangement joins TRBV5-4 to TRBJ2-7, with a weak D call TRBD2 (6 bases). Sequences were derived from CD4+ T cells from PBMCs cultured with HCoV-NL63 spike peptides, sampled before COVID-19 vaccination. The sequence was obtained from a human donor who had a prior SARS-CoV-2 infection. The DNA of the CDR3 is TGTGCCAGCAGCTTTGGAGGGAGAATTTACGAGCAGTACTTC. Its protein is CASSFGGRIYEQYF.